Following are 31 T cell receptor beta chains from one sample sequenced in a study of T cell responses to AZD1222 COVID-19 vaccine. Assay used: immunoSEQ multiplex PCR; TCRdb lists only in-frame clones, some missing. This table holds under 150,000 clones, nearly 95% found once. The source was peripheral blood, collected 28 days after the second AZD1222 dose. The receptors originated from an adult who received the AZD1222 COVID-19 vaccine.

The CDR3 spells CASSRTGRGDTEAFF. The CDR3 bases are TGTGCCAGCAGCCGGACAGGGCGGGGGGACACTGAAGCTTTCTTT. This sequence joins TRBV9 and TRBJ1-1; 8 bases match TRBD1. This CDR3 spans 15 amino acids. The V gene's germline CDR1 is SGDLS and CDR2 YYNGEE. V lost 4 bases to trimming and J lost 3 bases; unmatched junction nucleotides: 8.

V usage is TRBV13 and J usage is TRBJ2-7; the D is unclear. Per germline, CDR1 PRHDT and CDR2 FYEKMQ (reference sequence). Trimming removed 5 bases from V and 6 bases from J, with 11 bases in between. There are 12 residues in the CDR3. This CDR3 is CASSPSGPEQYF. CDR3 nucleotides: TGTGCCAGCAGCCCTTCTGGACCCGAGCAGTACTTC. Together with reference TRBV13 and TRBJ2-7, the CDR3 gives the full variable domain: AAGVIQSPRHLIKEKRETATLKCYPIPRHDTVYWYQQGPGQDPQFLISFYEKMQSDKGSIPDRFSAQQFSDYHSELNMSSLELGDSALYFCASSPSGPEQYFGPGTRLTVT.

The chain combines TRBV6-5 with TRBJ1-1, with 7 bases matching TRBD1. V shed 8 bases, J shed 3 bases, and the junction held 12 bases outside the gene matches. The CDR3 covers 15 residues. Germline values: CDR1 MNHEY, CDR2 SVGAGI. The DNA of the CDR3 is TGTGCCAGCGTCGAGCAGGGGGTTATCGACACTGAAGCTTTCTTT. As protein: CASVEQGVIDTEAFF.

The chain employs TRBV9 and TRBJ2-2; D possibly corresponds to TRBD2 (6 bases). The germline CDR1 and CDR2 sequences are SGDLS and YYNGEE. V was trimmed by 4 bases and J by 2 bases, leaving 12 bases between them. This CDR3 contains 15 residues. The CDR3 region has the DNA TGTGCCAGCAGCCACGGACTATCTAACACCGGGGAGCTGTTTTTT. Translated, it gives CASSHGLSNTGELFF.

This CDR3 is CASSPTSTGVDEQYF. In nucleotides, the CDR3 is TGTGCCAGCAGCCCAACTTCGACAGGAGTAGACGAGCAGTACTTC. This sequence joins TRBV7-3 and TRBJ2-7, with D perhaps matching TRBD1 (6 bases). Deletions cut 5 bases from V and 5 bases from J, with 19 bases between. CDR1 is SGHTA and CDR2 is FQGTGA in the germline V gene. The CDR3 is made up of 15 amino acids.

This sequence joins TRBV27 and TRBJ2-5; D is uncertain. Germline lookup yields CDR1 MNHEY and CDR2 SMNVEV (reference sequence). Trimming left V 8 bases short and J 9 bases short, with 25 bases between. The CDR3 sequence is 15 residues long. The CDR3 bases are TGTGCCAGCGGATCATCCTCCTTAAACCCTCAGGCCCAGTACTTC. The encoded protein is CASGSSSLNPQAQYF.

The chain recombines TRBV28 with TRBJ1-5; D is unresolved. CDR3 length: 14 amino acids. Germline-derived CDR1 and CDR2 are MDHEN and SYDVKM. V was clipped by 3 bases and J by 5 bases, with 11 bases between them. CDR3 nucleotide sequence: TGTGCCAGCAGTTTCAACTCAGTGGATCAGCCCCAGCATTTT. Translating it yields CASSFNSVDQPQHF.

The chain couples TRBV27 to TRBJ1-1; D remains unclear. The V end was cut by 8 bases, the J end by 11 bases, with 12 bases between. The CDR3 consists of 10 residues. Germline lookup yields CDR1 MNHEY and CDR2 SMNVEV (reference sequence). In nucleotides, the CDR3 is TGTGCCAGCGGACCGCAAGGTGCTTTCTTT. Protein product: CASGPQGAFF.

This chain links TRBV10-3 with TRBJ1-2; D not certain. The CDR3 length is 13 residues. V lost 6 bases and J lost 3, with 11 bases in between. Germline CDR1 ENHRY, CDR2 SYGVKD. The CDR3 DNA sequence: TGTGCCATCAGGAGAGATCCGGACTATGGCTACACCTTC. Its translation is CAIRRDPDYGYTF.

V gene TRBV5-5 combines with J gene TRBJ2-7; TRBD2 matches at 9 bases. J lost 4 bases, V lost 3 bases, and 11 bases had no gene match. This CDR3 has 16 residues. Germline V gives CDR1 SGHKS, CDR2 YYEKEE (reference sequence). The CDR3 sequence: CASSSLLAGATYEQYF. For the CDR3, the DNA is TGTGCCAGCAGCTCCCTCTTAGCGGGAGCTACTTACGAGCAGTACTTC.

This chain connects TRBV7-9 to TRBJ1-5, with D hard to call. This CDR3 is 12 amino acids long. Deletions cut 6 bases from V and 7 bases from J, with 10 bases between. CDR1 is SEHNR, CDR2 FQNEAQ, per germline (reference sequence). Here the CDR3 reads CASSLPGQPQHF. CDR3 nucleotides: TGTGCCAGCAGTCTCCCGGGCCAGCCCCAGCATTTT.

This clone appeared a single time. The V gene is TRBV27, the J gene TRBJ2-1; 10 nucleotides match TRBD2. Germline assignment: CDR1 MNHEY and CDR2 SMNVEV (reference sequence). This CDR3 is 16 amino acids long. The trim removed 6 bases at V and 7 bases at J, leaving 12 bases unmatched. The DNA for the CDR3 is TGTGCCAGCAGAACAGGGGGAAGCGGGAGGGCAAATGAGCAGTTCTTC. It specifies CASRTGGSGRANEQFF.

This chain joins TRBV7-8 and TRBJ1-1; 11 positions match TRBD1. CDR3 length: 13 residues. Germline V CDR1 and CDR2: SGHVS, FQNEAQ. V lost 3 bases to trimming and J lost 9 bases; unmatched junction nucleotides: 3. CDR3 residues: CASSLGDRGKAFF. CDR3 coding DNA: TGTGCCAGCAGCTTGGGGGACAGGGGGAAAGCTTTCTTT.

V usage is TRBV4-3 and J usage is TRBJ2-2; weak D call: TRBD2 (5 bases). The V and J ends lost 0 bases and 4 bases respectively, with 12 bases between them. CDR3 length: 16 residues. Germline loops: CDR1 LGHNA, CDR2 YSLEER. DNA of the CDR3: TGCGCCAGCAGCCAAGATGGCCCGGGGAGCACCGGGGAGCTGTTTTTT. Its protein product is CASSQDGPGSTGELFF.

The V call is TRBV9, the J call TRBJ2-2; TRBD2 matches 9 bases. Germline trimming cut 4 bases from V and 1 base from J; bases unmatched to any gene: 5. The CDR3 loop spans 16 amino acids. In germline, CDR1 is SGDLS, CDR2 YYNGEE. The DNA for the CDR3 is TGTGCCAGCAGCCCAAGACTAGCGGAGAACACCGGGGAGCTGTTTTTT. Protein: CASSPRLAENTGELFF.

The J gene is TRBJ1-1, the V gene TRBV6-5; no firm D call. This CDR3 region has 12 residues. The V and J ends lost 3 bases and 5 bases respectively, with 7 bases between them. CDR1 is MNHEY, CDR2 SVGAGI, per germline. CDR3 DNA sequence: TGTGCCAGCAGTTATTATGGGACTGAAGCTTTCTTT. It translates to CASSYYGTEAFF.

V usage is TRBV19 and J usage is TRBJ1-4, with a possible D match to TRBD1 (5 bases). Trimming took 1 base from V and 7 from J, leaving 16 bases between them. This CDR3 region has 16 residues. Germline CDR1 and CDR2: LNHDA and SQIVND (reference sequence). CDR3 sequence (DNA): TGTGCCAGTAGTATAGTACCGGGACGGCGACCTGAAAAACTGTTTTTT. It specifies CASSIVPGRRPEKLFF.

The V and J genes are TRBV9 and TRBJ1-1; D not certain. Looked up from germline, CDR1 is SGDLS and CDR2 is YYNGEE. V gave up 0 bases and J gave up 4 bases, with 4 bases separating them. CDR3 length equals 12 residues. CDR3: CASSVGLTEAFF. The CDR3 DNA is TGTGCCAGCAGCGTAGGACTCACTGAAGCTTTCTTT.

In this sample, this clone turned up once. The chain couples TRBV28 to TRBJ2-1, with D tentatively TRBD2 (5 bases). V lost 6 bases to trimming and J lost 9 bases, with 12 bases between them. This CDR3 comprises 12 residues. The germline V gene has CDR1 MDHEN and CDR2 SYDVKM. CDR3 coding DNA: TGTGCCAGCAGCCGGCTAGCATCTGAGCAGTTCTTC. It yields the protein CASSRLASEQFF.

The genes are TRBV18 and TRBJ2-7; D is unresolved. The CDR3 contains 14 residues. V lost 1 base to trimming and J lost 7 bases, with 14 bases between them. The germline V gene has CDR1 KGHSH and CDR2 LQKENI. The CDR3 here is CASSPRTPLDEQYF. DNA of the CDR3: TGTGCCAGCTCACCACGGACCCCTCTGGATGAGCAGTACTTC.

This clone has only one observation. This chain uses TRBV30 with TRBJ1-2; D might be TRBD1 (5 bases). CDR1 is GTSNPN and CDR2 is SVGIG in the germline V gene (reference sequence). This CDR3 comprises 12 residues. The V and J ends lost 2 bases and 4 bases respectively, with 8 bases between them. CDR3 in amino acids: CAWSPGRYGYTF. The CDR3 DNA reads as TGTGCCTGGAGTCCGGGGCGCTATGGCTACACCTTC.

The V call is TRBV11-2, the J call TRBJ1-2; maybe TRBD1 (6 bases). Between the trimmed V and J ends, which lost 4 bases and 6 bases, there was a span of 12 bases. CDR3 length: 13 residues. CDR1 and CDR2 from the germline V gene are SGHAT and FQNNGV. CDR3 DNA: TGTGCCAGCAGCTACCAGGGGTTCGATGGCTACACCTTC. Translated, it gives CASSYQGFDGYTF.

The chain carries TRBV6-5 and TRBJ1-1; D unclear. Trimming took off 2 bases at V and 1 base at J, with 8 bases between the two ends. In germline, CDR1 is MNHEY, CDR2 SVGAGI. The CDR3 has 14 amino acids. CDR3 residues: CASSYAYGNTEAFF. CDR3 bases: TGTGCCAGCAGTTACGCGTATGGGAACACTGAAGCTTTCTTT.

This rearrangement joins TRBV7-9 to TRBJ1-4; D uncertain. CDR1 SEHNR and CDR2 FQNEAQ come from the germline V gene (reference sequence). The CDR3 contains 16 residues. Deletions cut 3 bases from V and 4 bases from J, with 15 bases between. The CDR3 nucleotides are TGTGCCAGCAGCTTCCCATTTCGGCGGGGTAATGAAAAACTGTTTTTT. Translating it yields CASSFPFRRGNEKLFF.

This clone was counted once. The CDR3 reads CASSLPYSNTGELFF. The CDR3 DNA is TGCGCCAGCAGCCTCCCGTATTCGAACACCGGGGAGCTGTTTTTT. The chain links TRBV5-1 to TRBJ2-2; D is ambiguous. The CDR3 has 15 amino acids. Germline V gives CDR1 SGHRS, CDR2 YFSETQ. V was clipped by 4 bases and J by 0 bases, with 10 bases between them. Variable domain in full (rest from reference TRBV5-1 and TRBJ2-2): KAGVTQTPRYLIKTRGQQVTLSCSPISGHRSVSWYQQTPGQGLQFLFEYFSETQRNKGNFPGRFSGRQFSNSRSEMNVSTLELGDSALYLCASSLPYSNTGELFFGEGSRLTVL.

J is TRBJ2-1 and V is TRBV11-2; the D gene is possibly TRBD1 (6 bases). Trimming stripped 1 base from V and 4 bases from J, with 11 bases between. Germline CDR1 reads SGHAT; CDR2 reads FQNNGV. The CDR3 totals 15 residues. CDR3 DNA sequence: TGTGCCAGCAGCTTAGGCCAGGGGCCATACAATGAGCAGTTCTTC. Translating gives CASSLGQGPYNEQFF.

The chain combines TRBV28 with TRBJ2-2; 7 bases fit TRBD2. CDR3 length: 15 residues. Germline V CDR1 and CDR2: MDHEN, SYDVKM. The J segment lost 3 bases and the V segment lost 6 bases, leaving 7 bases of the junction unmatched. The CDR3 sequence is CASSRLAGDTGELFF. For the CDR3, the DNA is TGTGCCAGCAGCCGCCTTGCGGGGGACACCGGGGAGCTGTTTTTT.

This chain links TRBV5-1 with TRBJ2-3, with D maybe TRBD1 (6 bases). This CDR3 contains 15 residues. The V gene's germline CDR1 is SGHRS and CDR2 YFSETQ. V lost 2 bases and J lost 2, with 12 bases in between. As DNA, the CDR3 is TGCGCCAGCAGCTTAGGACAGCCAAACACAGATACGCAGTATTTT. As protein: CASSLGQPNTDTQYF. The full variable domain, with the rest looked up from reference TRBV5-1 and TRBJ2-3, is KAGVTQTPRYLIKTRGQQVTLSCSPISGHRSVSWYQQTPGQGLQFLFEYFSETQRNKGNFPGRFSGRQFSNSRSEMNVSTLELGDSALYLCASSLGQPNTDTQYFGPGTRLTVL.

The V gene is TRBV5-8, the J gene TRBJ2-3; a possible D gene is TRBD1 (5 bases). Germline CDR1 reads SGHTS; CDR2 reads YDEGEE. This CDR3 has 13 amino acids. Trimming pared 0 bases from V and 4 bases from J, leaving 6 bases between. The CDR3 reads CASSLVGADTQYF. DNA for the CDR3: TGTGCCAGCAGCTTGGTAGGGGCAGATACGCAGTATTTT.

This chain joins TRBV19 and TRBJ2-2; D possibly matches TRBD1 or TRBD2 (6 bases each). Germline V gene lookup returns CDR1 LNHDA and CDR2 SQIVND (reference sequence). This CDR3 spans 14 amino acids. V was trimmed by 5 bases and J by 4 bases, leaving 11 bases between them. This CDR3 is CASSPGAVTGELFF. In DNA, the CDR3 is TGTGCCAGTAGTCCGGGGGCGGTCACCGGGGAGCTGTTTTTT.

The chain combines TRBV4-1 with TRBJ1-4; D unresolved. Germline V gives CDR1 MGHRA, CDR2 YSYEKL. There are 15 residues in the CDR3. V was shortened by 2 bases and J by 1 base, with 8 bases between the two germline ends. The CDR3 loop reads CASSQPVLTNEKLFF. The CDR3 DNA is TGCGCCAGCAGCCAACCAGTGCTAACTAATGAAAAACTGTTTTTT.